The clone carrying this T cell receptor beta chain was found many times. Its antigen is unknown. This sample was taken from a study of CD8 T cells in ankylosing spondylitis. Study results and caveats: A motif in TCR beta, a set of about 8 highly homologous variants, appeared characteristic of ankylosing spondylitis blood.

Germline CDR1 reads SQVTM; CDR2 reads ANQGSEA. V gave up 7 bases and J gave up 0 bases, with 9 bases separating them. The CDR3 loop spans 12 amino acids. TCRdb reprocessed the 5' RACE reads with MiXCR, giving one entry per CDR3 protein. The table has about 800,000 distinct CDR3 sequences, approximately 12% seen once. J is TRBJ1-1 and V is TRBV29-1, with unresolved D. The receptor was derived from a male donor with ankylosing spondylitis. Material for sequencing was blood, either unsorted or a sorted T cell fraction (not recorded which). CDR3 region: CSARELNTEAFF. The DNA for the CDR3 is TGCAGCGCTAGGGAGCTGAACACTGAAGCTTTCTTT. The full variable domain, rest sourced from reference TRBV29-1 and TRBJ1-1, is SAVISQKPSRDICQRGTSLTIQCQVDSQVTMMFWYRQQPGQSLTLIATANQGSEATYESGFVIDKFPISRPNLTFSTLTVSNMSPEDSSIYLCSARELNTEAFFGQGTRLTVV.